The next 27 T cell receptor beta chains were all read from a single sample in a study of cytomegalovirus exposure and HLA in healthy donors. PCR amplification relied on 60 Vbeta primers (plus 13 Jbeta primers). Here immunoSEQ multiplex PCR was the method, and the copy in TCRdb shows in-frame clones only, minus some. The repertoire includes 58,000 or so clones, roughly 74% of them detected once, and roughly a quarter sits in the top ten. The sample comprised PBMCs. These receptors were obtained from a woman aged 35 to 49 in good health and CMV-seropositive.

The table lists this clone with a few counts. A junction end diverges from the germline sequence, so it may reflect a read error. The chain is built from TRBV13 and TRBJ2-7; perhaps TRBD1 as D (5 bases). The CDR3 extends over 15 amino acids. Germline CDR1 reads PRHDT; CDR2 reads FYEKMQ (reference sequence). The CDR3 loop reads CSSSLVGAFSYEQYF. The DNA for the CDR3 is TGTTCCAGCAGCTTAGTAGGGGCGTTTTCGTACGAGCAGTACTTC.

The V and J genes are TRBV5-4 and TRBJ2-7, with 9 positions matching TRBD1. Trimming cost V 4 bases and J 6 bases; bases outside gene matches: 8. Germline lookup yields CDR1 SGHNT and CDR2 YYREEE (reference sequence). CDR3 length: 14 amino acids. Here the CDR3 reads CASSRDRDSGEQYF. CDR3 nucleotide sequence: TGTGCCAGCAGCCGGGACAGGGATAGCGGCGAGCAGTACTTC.

The chain links TRBV6-5 to TRBJ1-1, with D perhaps TRBD1 (6 bases). The ends were cut back, 6 bases at V and 3 bases at J, with 11 bases in the middle. CDR1 and CDR2 (germline): MNHEY, SVGAGI. The CDR3 has 13 amino acids. The CDR3 loop is CASSPQGYTEAFF. CDR3 nucleotides: TGTGCCAGCAGCCCACAGGGATACACTGAAGCTTTCTTT.

The chain recombines TRBV19 with TRBJ2-3; 8 bases map to TRBD2. This CDR3 has 14 amino acids. The V gene end was trimmed by 2 bases and the J gene end by 3 bases; junction bases not matched to a gene: 1. Germline CDR1 LNHDA, CDR2 SQIVND (reference sequence). The CDR3 sequence is CASSIRLATDTQYF. For the CDR3, the DNA is TGTGCCAGTAGTATAAGACTAGCGACAGATACGCAGTATTTT.

J is TRBJ2-7 and V is TRBV7-8; 7 bases agree with TRBD1. Germline V gene sequence: CDR1 SGHVS, CDR2 FQNEAQ. The J segment lost 0 bases and the V segment lost 2 bases, leaving 10 bases of the junction unmatched. The CDR3 consists of 17 residues. CDR3 amino acids: CASSLPLGRGSSYEQYF. In DNA, the CDR3 is TGTGCCAGCAGCTTACCCCTCGGCAGGGGGAGCTCCTACGAGCAGTACTTC. Full variable domain (missing parts from reference TRBV7-8 and TRBJ2-7): GAGVSQSPRYKVAKRGQDVALRCDPISGHVSLFWYQQALGQGPEFLTYFQNEAQLDKSGLPSDRFFAERPEGSVSTLKIQRTQQEDSAVYLCASSLPLGRGSSYEQYFGPGTRLTVT.

The chain is built from TRBV5-1 and TRBJ2-7, with TRBD2 identical over 7 bases. Losses at the gene ends were 5 bases for V and 0 bases for J; bases not matched to a gene: 5. CDR3 length: 14 residues. Germline V CDR1 and CDR2: SGHRS, YFSETQ. CDR3 coding DNA: TGCGCCAGCAGTCGCGGCGGGAGCTCCTACGAGCAGTACTTC. Its protein product is CASSRGGSSYEQYF.

This chain uses TRBV19 with TRBJ1-1; 10 nucleotides line up with TRBD1. This CDR3 is 16 amino acids long. Germline CDR1 reads LNHDA; CDR2 reads SQIVND (reference sequence). Trimming took 7 bases from V and 4 from J; bases not matched to a gene: 12. The CDR3 DNA reads TGTGCCAGTACCATCCTGGGACAGGGGATGGGCACTGAAGCTTTCTTT. Its translation is CASTILGQGMGTEAFF. The entire variable domain, with the rest obtained from reference TRBV19 and TRBJ1-1, is as follows: DGGITQSPKYLFRKEGQNVTLSCEQNLNHDAMYWYRQDPGQGLRLIYYSQIVNDFQKGDIAEGYSVSREKKESFPLTVTSAQKNPTAFYLCASTILGQGMGTEAFFGQGTRLTVV.

In nucleotides, the CDR3 is TGTGCCAGCAGCCAAGAGACCAGACTCACCGGGGGCGAGCAGTACTTC. Encoded protein: CASSQETRLTGGEQYF. The rearrangement uses TRBV4-2 and TRBJ2-7, with D possibly matching TRBD2 (6 bases). From germline, CDR1 is LGHNA and CDR2 YNFKEQ. The CDR3 has 16 residues. V was pared by 0 bases and J by 6 bases, with 18 bases between.

The rearrangement links TRBV30 to TRBJ1-5; TRBD1 aligns across 8 bases. The CDR3 has 14 residues. The trim removed 0 bases at V and 7 bases at J, leaving 5 bases unmatched. CDR1 is GTSNPN and CDR2 is SVGIG in the germline V gene (reference sequence). The DNA for the CDR3 is TGTGCCTGGAGTGTCCGCAGGGGGCAACAGCCCCAGCATTTT. It is translated as CAWSVRRGQQPQHF.

The genes are TRBV30 and TRBJ1-5; a weak D match, TRBD1 (5 bases). Germline V gene lookup returns CDR1 GTSNPN and CDR2 SVGIG (reference sequence). The CDR3 is 13 residues long. The ends were cut back, 1 base at V and 6 bases at J, with 10 bases in the middle. CDR3 protein: CAWSGGLGQPQHF. The CDR3 DNA is TGTGCCTGGAGTGGGGGCCTGGGTCAGCCCCAGCATTTT.

J is TRBJ1-2 and V is TRBV11-2; tentatively, D is TRBD1 (6 bases). The CDR3 consists of 16 residues. Germline V gives CDR1 SGHAT, CDR2 FQNNGV. The V and J ends lost 0 bases and 0 bases respectively, with 11 bases between them. CDR3 loop: CASSLEGAAPNYGYTF. DNA of the CDR3: TGTGCCAGCAGCTTAGAGGGGGCGGCTCCTAACTATGGCTACACCTTC.

This clone was observed a single time. This chain uses TRBV7-2 with TRBJ1-2, with 9 positions matching TRBD1. The CDR3 totals 13 residues. The trim removed 7 bases at V and 8 bases at J, leaving 8 bases unmatched. CDR1 and CDR2 (germline): SGHTA, FQGNSA. In DNA form, the CDR3 reads TGTGCCAGCACCGTAGGGACAGGGAGGGGCTACACCTTC. Protein sequence: CASTVGTGRGYTF.

The chain has TRBV5-1 and TRBJ2-3; D is unresolved. This CDR3 contains 13 residues. Germline V gene sequence: CDR1 SGHRS, CDR2 YFSETQ. With 3 bases removed from V and 6 bases from J, the gap between germline ends came to 11 bases. This chain's CDR3 is CASSSVPSDTQYF. CDR3 DNA: TGCGCCAGCAGCTCAGTGCCATCGGATACGCAGTATTTT.

The rearrangement links TRBV5-1 to TRBJ1-2; 8 bases fit TRBD1. The trim removed 7 bases at V and 3 bases at J, leaving 5 bases unmatched. The CDR3 spans 13 residues. Germline V gives CDR1 SGHRS, CDR2 YFSETQ. The CDR3 protein is CASGSTGDYGYTF. The CDR3 DNA reads TGCGCCAGCGGTTCGACAGGGGACTATGGCTACACCTTC.

V usage is TRBV18 and J usage is TRBJ1-2; the D is unclear. Looked up from germline, CDR1 is KGHSH and CDR2 is LQKENI. CDR3 length: 15 amino acids. Trimming stripped 3 bases from V and 2 bases from J, with 13 bases between. As DNA, the CDR3 is TGTGCCAGCTCACCTGCGGCTGATAGGAACTATGGCTACACCTTC. Translation gives CASSPAADRNYGYTF.

The chain recombines TRBV15 with TRBJ1-2; unclear D gene. The germline V gene encodes CDR1 LNHNV and CDR2 YYDKDF (reference sequence). With 0 bases removed from V and 2 bases from J, the gap between germline ends came to 10 bases. The CDR3 consists of 15 residues. CDR3 in amino acids: CATSRDSVINYGYTF. The CDR3 DNA follows: TGTGCCACCAGCAGAGACAGCGTAATAAACTATGGCTACACCTTC.

The V call is TRBV7-2, the J call TRBJ1-5, with no clear D. Trimming took off 5 bases at V and 4 bases at J, with 9 bases between the two ends. The CDR3 extends over 13 amino acids. Germline values: CDR1 SGHTA, CDR2 FQGNSA. The CDR3: CASSPEANQPQHF. In DNA, the CDR3 is TGTGCCAGCAGCCCTGAGGCGAATCAGCCCCAGCATTTT. The whole variable domain, filled in from reference TRBV7-2 and TRBJ1-5, reads GAGVSQSPSNKVTEKGKDVELRCDPISGHTALYWYRQSLGQGLEFLIYFQGNSAPDKSGLPSDRFSAERTGGSVSTLTIQRTQQEDSAVYLCASSPEANQPQHFGDGTRLSIL.

The CDR3 reads CASSPRDNRDTQYF. DNA of the CDR3: TGTGCCAGCAGTCCTCGGGACAACCGAGATACGCAGTATTTT. V and J are TRBV27 and TRBJ2-3; D might be TRBD1 (6 bases). Trimming removed 5 bases at V and 5 bases at J, with 14 bases between. The length of the CDR3 is 14 residues. CDR1 is MNHEY and CDR2 is SMNVEV in the germline V gene (reference sequence).

The chain carries TRBV19 and TRBJ2-7; TRBD2 matches at 9 bases. Germline V gene sequence: CDR1 LNHDA, CDR2 SQIVND (reference sequence). Trimming at V came to 9 bases and at J to 5 bases, leaving 5 bases not matched to a gene. This CDR3 contains 12 residues. The CDR3 loop reads CASKGLADEQYF. The CDR3 bases are TGTGCCAGCAAGGGACTAGCAGACGAGCAGTACTTC.

This clone was recorded a few times. The genes are TRBV9 and TRBJ2-1; D gene unclear. Trimming cost V 0 bases and J 6 bases, with 7 bases left between them. Germline lookup yields CDR1 SGDLS and CDR2 YYNGEE. The CDR3 has 13 residues. CDR3 coding DNA: TGTGCCAGCAGCGTAGATATCAGCAATGAGCAGTTCTTC. Amino acid sequence: CASSVDISNEQFF.

This clone is a singleton in its sample. This chain uses TRBV15 with TRBJ1-5, with D possibly matching TRBD1 (5 bases). Germline V gene sequence: CDR1 LNHNV, CDR2 YYDKDF (reference sequence). Between the trimmed V and J ends, which lost 0 bases and 5 bases, there was a span of 14 bases. The CDR3 consists of 16 residues. CDR3 bases: TGTGCCACCAGCAGAGATATAGGCAGGGCCCATCAGCCCCAGCATTTT. Protein: CATSRDIGRAHQPQHF.

The chain uses TRBV15 and TRBJ1-5; 7 bases are shared with TRBD1. After removal of 0 bases from V and 7 bases from J, the junction contained 12 bases not matched to a gene. This CDR3 is 17 amino acids long. CDR1 and CDR2 (germline): LNHNV, YYDKDF (reference sequence). The CDR3 loop reads CATSRESAGRGYQPQHF. In nucleotides, the CDR3 is TGTGCCACCAGCAGAGAGTCAGCTGGCAGGGGGTACCAGCCCCAGCATTTT.

The chain uses TRBV10-2 and TRBJ1-1; D unclear. Per germline, CDR1 WSHSY and CDR2 SAAADI. This CDR3 is built from 14 residues. Trimming removed 4 bases from V and 1 base from J, with 10 bases in between. This CDR3 is CASSVGLPNTEAFF. In DNA form, the CDR3 reads TGCGCCAGCAGTGTCGGACTCCCGAACACTGAAGCTTTCTTT.

This clone appeared a few times. The chain is built from TRBV5-1 and TRBJ2-2; 7 positions match TRBD1. In germline, CDR1 is SGHRS, CDR2 YFSETQ. With 2 bases clipped from V and 5 bases from J, the junction kept 6 bases outside the gene matches. The CDR3 extends over 15 amino acids. In nucleotides, the CDR3 is TGCGCCAGCAGCTTAGGGGGCCGCGAGACCGGGGAGCTGTTTTTT. Its translation is CASSLGGRETGELFF.

This clone was detected a few times. The CDR3 nucleotides are TGTGCCAGCTCACCCGGGGCGGGGGGCGGCTCCTACGAGCAGTACTTC. It encodes CASSPGAGGGSYEQYF. This chain uses TRBV18 with TRBJ2-5; 8 nucleotides line up with TRBD2. The J call may be in error: the DNA end matches TRBJ2-7 better. The germline V gene has CDR1 KGHSH and CDR2 LQKENI. The CDR3 has 16 amino acids.

Of note for this clone: The germline gene is not matched at one end of the junction; a read error may be the cause. The chain has TRBV5-1 and TRBJ1-3; weak D call: TRBD1 (6 bases). Looked up from germline, CDR1 is SGHRS and CDR2 is YFSETQ. The CDR3 has 16 residues. CDR3 nucleotides: TGCGCCAGCAGCGCTAAACAGGGCCTCTCTGCAAACACCATATATTTT. Translated, it gives CASSAKQGLSANTIYF.

The chain is built from TRBV19 and TRBJ2-5; TRBD2 matches at 8 bases. Germline V lookup: CDR1 LNHDA, CDR2 SQIVND (reference sequence). The CDR3 is 13 amino acids. Unmatched junction bases numbered 11, after V lost 10 bases and J lost 7 bases. CDR3 sequence reads: CATSGLDLWTQYF. In nucleotides, the CDR3 is TGTGCCACCTCGGGACTAGATTTGTGGACCCAGTACTTC.